The 19 T cell receptor beta chains listed next were all sequenced from one sample in a study of T cells in Graves' hyperthyroidism and ophthalmopathy. TCR beta CDR3 regions were amplified from RNA. Initially, a first-round RT-PCR of the TCR CDR3 employed the HTBI primer set. TCRdb used MiXCR to reprocess the multiplex PCR reads, holding one entry per CDR3 protein. The data show 500,000 or so distinct CDR3 sequences, with 15% to 20% seen just once and approximately 15% held by the top ten. Sequences were obtained from blood. These receptors were collected from a woman under 30 with Graves' ophthalmopathy.

This clonotype was observed many times. The gene calls are TRBV10-3 and TRBJ2-7; D remains unclear. This CDR3 is built from 13 residues. In germline, CDR1 is ENHRY, CDR2 SYGVKD. Between the trimmed V and J ends, which lost 2 bases and 2 bases, there was a span of 7 bases. CDR3 protein: CAISEDFPYEQYF. CDR3 in DNA: TGTGCCATCAGTGAGGATTTCCCCTACGAGCAGTACTTC.

V is TRBV15 and J is TRBJ2-1, with D hard to call. The V gene lost 0 bases and the J gene lost 2 bases, with 8 bases spanning the gap. The CDR3 is 15 residues long. The germline CDR1 and CDR2 sequences are LNHNV and YYDKDF (reference sequence). The CDR3 region is CATSRDSDTYNEQFF. CDR3 DNA sequence: TGTGCCACCAGCAGAGATTCAGACACCTACAATGAGCAGTTCTTC.

This clonotype has a handful of counts. J is TRBJ2-3 and V is TRBV6-1; weak D call: TRBD2 (5 bases). This CDR3 has 17 amino acids. The V gene lost 7 bases and the J gene lost 3 bases, with 23 bases spanning the gap. Germline CDR1 reads MNHNS; CDR2 reads SASEGT. The CDR3 DNA follows: TGTGCCAGCACTCAAAGTCGAGGCGGGCAACTTACAGATACGCAGTATTTT. This codes for CASTQSRGGQLTDTQYF.

This clonotype has just a few counts. The chain couples TRBV19 to TRBJ2-2; 9 bases are a match to TRBD1. The germline V gene has CDR1 LNHDA and CDR2 SQIVND (reference sequence). J gave up 5 bases and V 9 bases, and 19 bases lay outside the gene matches. The CDR3 is 18 residues long. CDR3 nucleotides: TGTGCCAGCCAAGTATCAGGCGGGACAGGGTCGTGGACCGGGGAGCTGTTTTTT. Amino acid sequence: CASQVSGGTGSWTGELFF.

This clonotype has a count of ten or more. V is TRBV7-8 and J is TRBJ2-7; D could derive from TRBD1 or TRBD2 (6 bases each). This CDR3 spans 14 amino acids. The germline V gene has CDR1 SGHVS and CDR2 FQNEAQ. The germline V and J ends were trimmed by 2 bases and 7 bases, with 15 bases remaining between them. CDR3 nucleotide sequence: TGTGCCAGCAGCTTATCTCCGGGGGCGCGAGAGCAGTACTTC. This sequence encodes CASSLSPGAREQYF.

V gene TRBV5-1 combines with J gene TRBJ2-1, with D perhaps TRBD1 (6 bases). V was cut by 5 bases and J by 5 bases, with 14 bases left in between. The CDR3 is 14 residues long. Germline CDR1 reads SGHRS; CDR2 reads YFSETQ. The CDR3 DNA is TGCGCCAGCAGTGGAGCAGGGGCCCACAATGAGCAGTTCTTC. It specifies CASSGAGAHNEQFF.

This clonotype was seen many times. The chain has TRBV7-9 and TRBJ2-7, with D tentatively TRBD1 or TRBD2 (5 bases each). V was trimmed by 0 bases and J by 9 bases, leaving 9 bases between them. Germline V CDR1 and CDR2: SEHNR, FQNEAQ (reference sequence). This CDR3 region has 12 residues. The CDR3 sequence is CASSLAGDLQYF. The CDR3, as DNA: TGTGCCAGCAGCTTAGCAGGGGACCTGCAGTACTTC.

The sample holds many counts of this clonotype. The rearrangement uses TRBV30 and TRBJ2-7, with D possibly being TRBD1 (6 bases). This CDR3 has 12 amino acids. Trimming shortened V by 7 bases and J by 0 bases, and 10 bases separated the two germline ends. Germline V gene data show CDR1 as GTSNPN and CDR2 as SVGIG (reference sequence). The CDR3 nucleotides read TGTGCCTCACAGGGAAACTCCTACGAGCAGTACTTC. Translating gives CASQGNSYEQYF.

The chain couples TRBV15 to TRBJ1-1; possibly TRBD1 for D (5 bases). Germline CDR1 is LNHNV and CDR2 is YYDKDF (reference sequence). The CDR3 contains 15 residues. Trimming cost V 1 base and J 3 bases, with 12 bases left between them. The DNA of the CDR3 is TGTGCCACCAGCAGAGCGAGGGGAGGGGACACTGAAGCTTTCTTT. It yields the protein CATSRARGGDTEAFF. Based on the CDR3 plus reference TRBV15 and TRBJ1-1, the full variable domain is DAMVIQNPRYQVTQFGKPVTLSCSQTLNHNVMYWYQQKSSQAPKLLFHYYDKDFNNEADTPDNFQSRRPNTSFCFLDIRSPGLGDTAMYLCATSRARGGDTEAFFGQGTRLTVV.

This clonotype was picked up a small number of times. The rearrangement joins TRBV9 to TRBJ2-1; unclear D gene. CDR1 and CDR2 from the germline V gene are SGDLS and YYNGEE. Trimming removed 0 bases from V and 2 bases from J, with 6 bases in between. This CDR3 comprises 14 residues. CDR3 amino acids: CASSVDNAYNEQFF. The CDR3 coding sequence is TGTGCCAGCAGCGTAGACAACGCCTACAATGAGCAGTTCTTC.

This clonotype was detected ten times or more. V and J are TRBV7-8 and TRBJ2-1; a possible D gene is TRBD1 (5 bases). The ends were cut back, 1 base at V and 6 bases at J, with 16 bases in the middle. There are 16 residues in the CDR3. The germline gives CDR1 SGHVS, CDR2 FQNEAQ. The CDR3 region has the DNA TGTGCCAGCAGCTTAGGAGAAAGGGGCGCCATCAATGAGCAGTTCTTC. This translates into CASSLGERGAINEQFF.

This clonotype was seen ten or more times. V gene TRBV27 combines with J gene TRBJ2-5; the D gene is possibly TRBD2 (6 bases). Trimming took off 2 bases at V and 5 bases at J, with 12 bases between the two ends. The CDR3 loop spans 14 amino acids. The germline V gene has CDR1 MNHEY and CDR2 SMNVEV (reference sequence). The CDR3 coding sequence is TGTGCCAGCAGTTTAGGGAGGATGTTGGAGACCCAGTACTTC. Residues: CASSLGRMLETQYF.

This clonotype was seen ten or more times. This rearrangement joins TRBV6-1 to TRBJ2-2; no reliable D call. Trimming cost V 6 bases and J 2 bases, with 7 bases left between them. The CDR3 loop spans 13 amino acids. CDR1 and CDR2 from the germline V gene are MNHNS and SASEGT. The CDR3 sequence is CASRVQNTGELFF. The CDR3 DNA follows: TGTGCCAGCAGGGTTCAAAACACCGGGGAGCTGTTTTTT.

The chain combines TRBV27 with TRBJ2-7, with 9 bases lining up with TRBD1. Germline values: CDR1 MNHEY, CDR2 SMNVEV (reference sequence). The ends lost 6 bases at V and 2 bases at J; junction bases unmatched: 11. CDR3 length equals 16 residues. CDR3 sequence: CASRIPGTGYPYEQYF. CDR3 bases: TGTGCCAGCAGGATCCCCGGGACAGGGTATCCCTACGAGCAGTACTTC.

At least ten counts were recorded for this clonotype. The chain has TRBV10-3 and TRBJ2-7; D call uncertain. Germline V gene data show CDR1 as ENHRY and CDR2 as SYGVKD. CDR3 length equals 13 residues. The ends were cut back, 3 bases at V and 3 bases at J, with 9 bases in the middle. The CDR3 bases are TGTGCCATCAGTGATCTGCGTATCTACGAGCAGTACTTC. It codes for CAISDLRIYEQYF.

This clonotype was picked up a small number of times. The rearrangement joins TRBV30 to TRBJ2-5; 8 bases agree with TRBD1. V was clipped by 1 base and J by 4 bases; unmatched bases: 5. Looked up from germline, CDR1 is GTSNPN and CDR2 is SVGIG (reference sequence). CDR3 length: 14 residues. DNA for the CDR3: TGTGCCTGGAGTGGCACAGGGGGAGGAGAGACCCAGTACTTC. Translation gives CAWSGTGGGETQYF.

This clonotype was picked up many times. The chain recombines TRBV20-1 with TRBJ2-7; 14 bases agree with TRBD2. Germline assignment: CDR1 DFQATT and CDR2 SNEGSKA (reference sequence). Trimming took 1 base from V and 4 from J; bases not matched to a gene: 9. CDR3 length: 17 residues. CDR3 DNA sequence: TGCAGTGCTAGAGCACAGGGACTAGCGGGAGTCGGTTACGAGCAGTACTTC. It translates to CSARAQGLAGVGYEQYF.

This clonotype was counted ten times or more. This sequence joins TRBV6-2 or TRBV6-3 and TRBJ1-1, with D perhaps TRBD1 (5 bases). The CDR3 length is 12 residues. V shed 8 bases and J shed 5 bases, with 12 bases lying between them. Germline assignment: CDR1 MNHEY and CDR2 SVGEGT. This CDR3 reads CASVWDETEAFF. CDR3 DNA: TGTGCCAGCGTTTGGGACGAGACTGAAGCTTTCTTT.

V usage is TRBV19 and J usage is TRBJ1-5; TRBD1 might be the D (5 bases). Germline assignment: CDR1 LNHDA and CDR2 SQIVND (reference sequence). The CDR3 runs 16 residues. V dropped 4 bases and J dropped 0 bases, with 13 bases sitting between them. CDR3 region: CASSTRQLNSNQPQHF. As DNA, the CDR3 is TGTGCCAGTAGTACACGACAGTTAAATAGCAATCAGCCCCAGCATTTT.